This TCR beta chain was captured by sequencing in a study of T-cell memory formation after mild COVID-19. Study context: There were largely donor-specific TCR clusters.

Trimming took 4 bases from V and 7 from J, leaving 11 bases between them. The germline CDR1 and CDR2 sequences are SGHRS and YFSETQ. CDR3 length equals 13 residues. MiXCR, applied by TCRdb to the 5' RACE reads, yields one record per CDR3 protein. The profile covers a few hundred thousand distinct CDR3 sequences, with around 27% appearing a single time and approximately 15% taken by the ten largest. The rearrangement links TRBV5-1 to TRBJ1-4; D ambiguous. Input material: PBMCs or a T cell subset sorted from them (not recorded which). This sequence originates from an adult woman who had mild COVID-19 (a few samples of this study predate the infection). Cell type and time point are not known. CDR3 sequence (DNA): TGCGCCAGCAGCCCGCTTTCTGGTGAAAAACTGTTTTTT. It encodes CASSPLSGEKLFF.